These 3 T cell receptor beta chains were sequenced from one sample in a study of shared clonotypes between healthy human individuals. Generated by immunoSEQ multiplex PCR, the TCRdb table keeps only in-frame clones and is missing some. The sample contains approximately 2,000,000 clones, just under 95% of which appear only once. The sequenced sample consisted of naive CD4+ T cells from PBMCs. Specified subset: CD45RA+ positively selected. These receptors originate from a man aged 18 to 29 in good health. Some clones in this sample may be carry-over from other donors' samples.

This clone was found a few times. The chain combines TRBV20-1 with TRBJ1-1; no clear D gene. The length of the CDR3 is 9 residues. Germline V gene lookup returns CDR1 DFQATT and CDR2 SNEGSKA (reference sequence). The V gene lost 4 bases and the J gene lost 11 bases, with 8 bases spanning the gap. The CDR3 loop is CSANLGAFF. CDR3 coding DNA: TGCAGTGCTAACCTGGGGGCTTTCTTT.

The V gene is TRBV28, the J gene TRBJ2-1; 10 bases are shared with TRBD2. The CDR3 length is 14 residues. Trimming cost V 10 bases and J 3 bases; bases outside gene matches: 6. Germline CDR1 is MDHEN and CDR2 is SYDVKM. CDR3 protein: CAIRTSGGYNEQFF. CDR3 in DNA: TGTGCCATCCGGACTAGCGGAGGCTACAATGAGCAGTTCTTC.

On this clone itself: The same CDR3 can be traced to other DNA sequences in this sample. This sequence joins TRBV5-1 and TRBJ2-7; D uncertain. V shed 0 bases and J shed 4 bases, with 8 bases lying between them. The length of the CDR3 is 13 residues. Per the germline V gene, CDR1 is SGHRS and CDR2 is YFSETQ. For the CDR3, the DNA is TGCGCCAGCAGCTTGGTAGTAGGGTACGAGCAGTACTTC. Translation: CASSLVVGYEQYF.